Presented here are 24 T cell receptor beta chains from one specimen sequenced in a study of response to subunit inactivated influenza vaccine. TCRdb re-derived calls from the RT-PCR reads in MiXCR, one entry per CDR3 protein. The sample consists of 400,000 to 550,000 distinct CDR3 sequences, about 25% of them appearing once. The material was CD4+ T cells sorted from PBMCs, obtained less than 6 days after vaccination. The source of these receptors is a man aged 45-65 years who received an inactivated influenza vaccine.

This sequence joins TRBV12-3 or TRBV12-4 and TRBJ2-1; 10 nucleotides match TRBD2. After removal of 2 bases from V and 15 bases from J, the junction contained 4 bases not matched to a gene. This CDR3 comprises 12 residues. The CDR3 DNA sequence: TGTGCCAGCAGTTTAACTAGCGGGGCCCCGTTCTTC. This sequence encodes CASSLTSGAPFF.

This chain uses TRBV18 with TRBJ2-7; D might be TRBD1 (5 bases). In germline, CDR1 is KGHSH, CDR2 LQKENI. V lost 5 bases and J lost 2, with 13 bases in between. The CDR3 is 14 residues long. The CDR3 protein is CASSRQKLAYEQYF. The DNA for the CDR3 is TGTGCCAGCTCAAGACAGAAGCTCGCCTACGAGCAGTACTTC.

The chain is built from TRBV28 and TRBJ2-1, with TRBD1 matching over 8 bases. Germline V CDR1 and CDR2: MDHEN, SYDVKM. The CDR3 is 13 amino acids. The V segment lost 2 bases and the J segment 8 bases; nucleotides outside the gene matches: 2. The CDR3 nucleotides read TGTGCCAGCAGTTTACAGGGGGCATATGAGCAGTTCTTC. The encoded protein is CASSLQGAYEQFF.

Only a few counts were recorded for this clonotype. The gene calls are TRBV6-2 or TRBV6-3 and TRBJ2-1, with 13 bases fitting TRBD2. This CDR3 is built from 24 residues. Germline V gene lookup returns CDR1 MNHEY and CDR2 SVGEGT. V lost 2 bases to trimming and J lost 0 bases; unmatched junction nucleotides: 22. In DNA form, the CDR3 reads TGTGCCAGCAGTTACGACCGGGCGAAAACGTTTACTAGCGGGAGGGCTAGCTCCTACAATGAGCAGTTCTTC. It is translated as CASSYDRAKTFTSGRASSYNEQFF.

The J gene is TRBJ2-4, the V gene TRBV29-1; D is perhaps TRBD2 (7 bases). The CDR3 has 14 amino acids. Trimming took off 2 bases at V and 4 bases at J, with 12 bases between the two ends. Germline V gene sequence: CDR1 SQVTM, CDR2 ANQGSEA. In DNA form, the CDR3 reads TGCAGCGTTGAAAGGGGGGGTGAGAAAAACATTCAGTACTTC. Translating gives CSVERGGEKNIQYF.

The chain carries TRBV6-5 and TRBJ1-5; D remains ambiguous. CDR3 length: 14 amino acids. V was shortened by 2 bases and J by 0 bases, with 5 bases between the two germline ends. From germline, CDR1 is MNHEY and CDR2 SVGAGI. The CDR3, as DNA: TGTGCCAGCAGTTACACGGATAGCAATCAGCCCCAGCATTTT. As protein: CASSYTDSNQPQHF.

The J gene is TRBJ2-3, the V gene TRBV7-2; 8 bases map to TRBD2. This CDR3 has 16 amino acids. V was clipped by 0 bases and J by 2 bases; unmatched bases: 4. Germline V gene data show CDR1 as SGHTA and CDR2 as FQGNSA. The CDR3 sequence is CASSLAKLADTDTQYF. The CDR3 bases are TGTGCCAGCAGCTTAGCGAAACTAGCGGACACAGATACGCAGTATTTT.

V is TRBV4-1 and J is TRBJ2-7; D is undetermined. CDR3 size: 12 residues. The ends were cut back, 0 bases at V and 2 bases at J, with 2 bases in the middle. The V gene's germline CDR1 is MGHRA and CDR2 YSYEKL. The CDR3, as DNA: TGCGCCAGCAGCCAAGATCCCTACGAGCAGTACTTC. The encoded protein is CASSQDPYEQYF.

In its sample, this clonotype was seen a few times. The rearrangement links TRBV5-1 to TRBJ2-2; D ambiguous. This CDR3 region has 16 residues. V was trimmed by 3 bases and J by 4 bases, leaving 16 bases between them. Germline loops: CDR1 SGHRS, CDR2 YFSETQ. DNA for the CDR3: TGCGCCAGCAGCTCGACCCCCTCCCCGCGCACCGGGGAGCTGTTTTTT. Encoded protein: CASSSTPSPRTGELFF.

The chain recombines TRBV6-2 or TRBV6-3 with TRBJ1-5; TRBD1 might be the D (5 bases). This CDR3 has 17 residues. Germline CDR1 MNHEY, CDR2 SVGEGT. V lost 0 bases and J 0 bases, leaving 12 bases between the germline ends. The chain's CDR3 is CASSYSRRGYSNQPQHF. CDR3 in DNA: TGTGCCAGCAGTTACTCGAGGCGGGGCTATAGCAATCAGCCCCAGCATTTT.

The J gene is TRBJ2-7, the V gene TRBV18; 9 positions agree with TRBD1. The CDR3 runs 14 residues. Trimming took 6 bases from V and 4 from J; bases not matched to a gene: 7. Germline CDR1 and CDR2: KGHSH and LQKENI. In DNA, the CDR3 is TGTGCCAGCTCGCTACAGGGGGCGGTATACGAGCAGTACTTC. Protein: CASSLQGAVYEQYF. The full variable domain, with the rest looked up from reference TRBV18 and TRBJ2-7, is NAGVMQNPRHLVRRRGQEARLRCSPMKGHSHVYWYRQLPEEGLKFMVYLQKENIIDESGMPKERFSAEFPKEGPSILRIQQVVRGDSAAYFCASSLQGAVYEQYFGPGTRLTVT.

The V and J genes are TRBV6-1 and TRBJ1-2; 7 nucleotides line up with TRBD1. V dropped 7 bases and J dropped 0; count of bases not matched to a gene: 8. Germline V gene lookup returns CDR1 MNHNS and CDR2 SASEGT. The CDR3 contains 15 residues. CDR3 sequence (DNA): TGTGCCAGCACTAACAGGGGCGAAGCTAACTATGGCTACACCTTC. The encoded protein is CASTNRGEANYGYTF.

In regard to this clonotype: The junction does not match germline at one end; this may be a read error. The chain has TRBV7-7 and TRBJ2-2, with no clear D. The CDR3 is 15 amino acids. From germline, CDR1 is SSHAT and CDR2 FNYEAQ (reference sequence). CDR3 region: CASSPGLAEAGELFF. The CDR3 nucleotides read TGTGCTAGCAGCCCTGGTTTAGCAGAAGCCGGGGAGCTGTTTTTT.

In nucleotides, the CDR3 is TGTGCCAGCAGTTACCCCGAGCAGTACTTC. Residues: CASSYPEQYF. This chain joins TRBV6-2 or TRBV6-3 and TRBJ2-7; D ambiguous. This CDR3 spans 10 amino acids. CDR1 and CDR2 from the germline V gene are MNHEY and SVGEGT. V dropped 2 bases and J dropped 6 bases, with 2 bases sitting between them.

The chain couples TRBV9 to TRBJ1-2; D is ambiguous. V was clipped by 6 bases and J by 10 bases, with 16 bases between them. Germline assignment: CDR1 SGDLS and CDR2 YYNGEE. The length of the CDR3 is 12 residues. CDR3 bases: TGTGCCAGCAAGGCGGTTGAGGCCGACTACACCTTC. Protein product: CASKAVEADYTF.

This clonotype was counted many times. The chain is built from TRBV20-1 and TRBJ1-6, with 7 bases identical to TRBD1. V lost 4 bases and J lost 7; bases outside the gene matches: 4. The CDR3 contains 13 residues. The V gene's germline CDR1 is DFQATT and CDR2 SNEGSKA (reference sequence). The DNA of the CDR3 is TGCAGTGCTATACCGGGACAGAATTCACCCCTCCACTTT. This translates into CSAIPGQNSPLHF.

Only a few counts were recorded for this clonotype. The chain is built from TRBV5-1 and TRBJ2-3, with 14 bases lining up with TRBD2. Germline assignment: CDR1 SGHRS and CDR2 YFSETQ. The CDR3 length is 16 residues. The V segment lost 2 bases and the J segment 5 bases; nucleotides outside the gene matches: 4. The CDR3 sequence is CASSLRTSGGIDTQYF. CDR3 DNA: TGCGCCAGCAGCTTACGGACTAGCGGGGGGATAGATACGCAGTATTTT.

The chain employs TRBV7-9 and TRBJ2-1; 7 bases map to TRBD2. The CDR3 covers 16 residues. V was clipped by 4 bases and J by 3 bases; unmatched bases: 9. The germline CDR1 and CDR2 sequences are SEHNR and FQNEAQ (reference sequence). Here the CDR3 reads CASSWRTRINYNEQFF. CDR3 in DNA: TGTGCCAGCAGCTGGCGGACTAGAATAAACTACAATGAGCAGTTCTTC.

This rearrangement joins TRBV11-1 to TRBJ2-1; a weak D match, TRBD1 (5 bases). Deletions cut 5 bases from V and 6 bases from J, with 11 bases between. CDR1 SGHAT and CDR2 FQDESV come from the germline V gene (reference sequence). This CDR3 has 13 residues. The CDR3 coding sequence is TGTGCCAGCAGCACCCCTAGGGGCAATGAGCAGTTCTTC. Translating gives CASSTPRGNEQFF. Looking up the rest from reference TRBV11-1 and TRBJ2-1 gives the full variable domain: EAEVAQSPRYKITEKSQAVAFWCDPISGHATLYWYRQILGQGPELLVQFQDESVVDDSQLPKDRFSAERLKGVDSTLKIQPAELGDSAMYLCASSTPRGNEQFFGPGTRLTVL.

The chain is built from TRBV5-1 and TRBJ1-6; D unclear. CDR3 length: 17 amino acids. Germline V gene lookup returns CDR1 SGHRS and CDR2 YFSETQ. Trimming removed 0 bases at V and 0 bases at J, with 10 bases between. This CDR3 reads CASSLGTVSSYNSPLHF. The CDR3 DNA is TGCGCCAGCAGCTTGGGAACAGTAAGCTCCTATAATTCACCCCTCCACTTT.

CDR3 nucleotide sequence: TGTGCCAGCAGCTTAGTAGAGTCCGGGGAGCTGTTTTTT. Translation: CASSLVESGELFF. V gene TRBV7-2 combines with J gene TRBJ2-2; D is undetermined. This CDR3 has 13 amino acids. V gave up 1 base and J gave up 6 bases, with 6 bases separating them. The V gene's germline CDR1 is SGHTA and CDR2 FQGNSA.

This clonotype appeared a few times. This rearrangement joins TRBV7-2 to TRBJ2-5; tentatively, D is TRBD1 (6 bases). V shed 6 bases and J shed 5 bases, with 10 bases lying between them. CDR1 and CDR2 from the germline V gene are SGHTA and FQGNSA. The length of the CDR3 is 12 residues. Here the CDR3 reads CASRGGVETQYF. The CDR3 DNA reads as TGTGCCAGCAGAGGGGGTGTTGAGACCCAGTACTTC.

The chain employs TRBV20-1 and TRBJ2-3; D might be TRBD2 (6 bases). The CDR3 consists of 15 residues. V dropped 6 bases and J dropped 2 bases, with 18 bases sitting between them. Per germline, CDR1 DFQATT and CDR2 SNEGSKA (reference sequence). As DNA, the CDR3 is TGCAGTGCGCGGGACGGTAAGCGGATCACAGATACGCAGTATTTT. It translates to CSARDGKRITDTQYF.

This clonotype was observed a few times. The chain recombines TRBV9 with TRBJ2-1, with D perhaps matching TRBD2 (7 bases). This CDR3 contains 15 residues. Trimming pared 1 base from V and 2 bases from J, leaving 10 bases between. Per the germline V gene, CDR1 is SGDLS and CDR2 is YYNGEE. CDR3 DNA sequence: TGTGCCAGCAGCGTAAGCGGGACACCCTACAATGAGCAGTTCTTC. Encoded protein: CASSVSGTPYNEQFF.